The 27 T cell receptor beta chains presented below share a single source sample, sequenced in a study of CD8 T cells in Susac syndrome. Random hexamers were used to reverse transcribe roughly 0.5 to 1 ug of RNA. In TCRdb, the immunoSEQ multiplex PCR reads were re-called with MiXCR into one record per CDR3 protein. Of approximately 210,000 distinct CDR3 sequences in the sample, about 94% were seen once. Input material: CD4+ T cells from PBMCs. These receptors all come from a human donor with Susac syndrome.

The rearrangement uses TRBV5-6 and TRBJ2-3; D ambiguous. V lost 5 bases, J lost 0 bases, and 7 bases lay in between. Germline V CDR1 and CDR2: SGHDT, YYEEEE. CDR3 length: 13 residues. Written as DNA, the CDR3 is TGTGCCAGCAGTATCCCTAGCACAGATACGCAGTATTTT. Amino acid sequence: CASSIPSTDTQYF.

This clonotype was seen more than once but under ten times. The chain combines TRBV20-1 with TRBJ2-7; 7 nucleotides agree with TRBD1. This CDR3 is built from 12 residues. Germline V lookup: CDR1 DFQATT, CDR2 SNEGSKA (reference sequence). V dropped 5 bases and J dropped 4; count of bases not matched to a gene: 5. The CDR3 DNA follows: TGCAGTGCTCGACAGGGCGGTTACGAGCAGTACTTC. This sequence encodes CSARQGGYEQYF.

V and J are TRBV20-1 and TRBJ2-7; TRBD2 might be the D (5 bases). Germline V CDR1 and CDR2: DFQATT, SNEGSKA (reference sequence). V was pared by 6 bases and J by 6 bases, with 18 bases between. The CDR3 extends over 13 amino acids. The CDR3 reads CSAPSEGRGEQYF. In DNA, the CDR3 is TGCAGTGCCCCAAGTGAAGGGAGAGGCGAGCAGTACTTC.

The chain combines TRBV5-1 with TRBJ2-5, with D possibly matching TRBD2 (6 bases). Trimming pared 1 base from V and 5 bases from J, leaving 21 bases between. The CDR3 extends over 17 amino acids. The germline V gene encodes CDR1 SGHRS and CDR2 YFSETQ. CDR3 residues: CASSLTRGLSSGETQYF. As DNA, the CDR3 is TGCGCCAGCAGCTTGACCCGGGGGTTATCGAGCGGGGAGACCCAGTACTTC.

The V and J genes are TRBV4-3 and TRBJ2-7, with D perhaps TRBD2 (6 bases). This CDR3 contains 14 residues. From germline, CDR1 is LGHNA and CDR2 YSLEER. V gave up 0 bases and J gave up 6 bases, with 12 bases separating them. The CDR3 nucleotides are TGCGCCAGCAGCCAAGACACAGAGGGAGGCGAGCAGTACTTC. It encodes CASSQDTEGGEQYF.

The chain carries TRBV5-6 and TRBJ1-2, with a tentative D call TRBD1 (5 bases). Germline V gives CDR1 SGHDT, CDR2 YYEEEE. This CDR3 is 15 amino acids long. V was clipped by 4 bases and J by 13 bases, with 26 bases between them. This chain's CDR3 is CASSGYAVGQASSTF. CDR3 bases: TGTGCCAGCAGCGGTTACGCAGTGGGGCAGGCGTCGTCCACCTTC. The full variable domain, completed using reference TRBV5-6 and TRBJ1-2, is DAGVTQSPTHLIKTRGQQVTLRCSPKSGHDTVSWYQQALGQGPQFIFQYYEEEERQRGNFPDRFSGHQFPNYSSELNVNALLLGDSALYLCASSGYAVGQASSTFGSGTRLTVV.

This chain connects TRBV18 to TRBJ2-7, with unresolved D. V was clipped by 1 base and J by 3 bases, with 4 bases between them. From germline, CDR1 is KGHSH and CDR2 LQKENI. CDR3 length: 12 amino acids. CDR3 DNA sequence: TGTGCCAGCTCACCACGGATCTACGAGCAGTACTTC. Translation: CASSPRIYEQYF.

The chain uses TRBV7-2 and TRBJ2-5, with unresolved D. V was shortened by 2 bases and J by 0 bases, with 7 bases between the two germline ends. The CDR3 runs 14 residues. Germline CDR1 SGHTA, CDR2 FQGNSA. The CDR3 is CASSLRVNQETQYF. The CDR3 coding sequence is TGTGCCAGCAGCTTAAGGGTCAACCAAGAGACCCAGTACTTC.

The chain joins TRBV12-3 or TRBV12-4 to TRBJ2-7, with 9 bases matching TRBD1. CDR3 size: 14 residues. V lost 6 bases, J lost 5 bases, and 8 bases stayed unmatched. CDR3 loop: CASRENRDRDEQYF. CDR3 sequence (DNA): TGTGCCAGCAGGGAAAATCGGGACAGGGACGAGCAGTACTTC.

The chain has TRBV5-1 and TRBJ2-3; TRBD2 is a possible D gene (6 bases). The CDR3 runs to 15 residues. Trimming pared 7 bases from V and 2 bases from J, leaving 17 bases between. The germline gives CDR1 SGHRS, CDR2 YFSETQ. The CDR3 here is CASGRSGELTDTQYF. The CDR3 DNA follows: TGCGCCAGCGGAAGGTCGGGGGAACTCACAGATACGCAGTATTTT. Variable domain in full (rest from reference TRBV5-1 and TRBJ2-3): KAGVTQTPRYLIKTRGQQVTLSCSPISGHRSVSWYQQTPGQGLQFLFEYFSETQRNKGNFPGRFSGRQFSNSRSEMNVSTLELGDSALYLCASGRSGELTDTQYFGPGTRLTVL.

The rearrangement uses TRBV30 and TRBJ1-1, with no clear D. The CDR3 is made up of 12 amino acids. Germline V gives CDR1 GTSNPN, CDR2 SVGIG (reference sequence). V lost 1 base and J lost 0, with 3 bases in between. The DNA for the CDR3 is TGTGCCTGGAGTGACATGAACACTGAAGCTTTCTTT. Encoded protein: CAWSDMNTEAFF.

The rearrangement links TRBV20-1 to TRBJ2-5, with TRBD2 matching over 10 bases. The germline V gene encodes CDR1 DFQATT and CDR2 SNEGSKA (reference sequence). This CDR3 is built from 11 residues. The V gene end was trimmed by 1 base and the J gene end by 10 bases; junction bases not matched to a gene: 0. CDR3 sequence: CSARGLAGQYF. Written as DNA, the CDR3 is TGCAGTGCTAGAGGACTAGCGGGCCAGTACTTC.

The chain employs TRBV7-2 and TRBJ2-7, with D unclear. V was clipped by 6 bases and J by 0 bases, with 6 bases between them. Germline V gene sequence: CDR1 SGHTA, CDR2 FQGNSA. CDR3 length: 12 amino acids. CDR3 coding DNA: TGTGCCAGCAGTTTGAGCTCCTACGAGCAGTACTTC. This encodes CASSLSSYEQYF.

V usage is TRBV15 and J usage is TRBJ1-6; D is perhaps TRBD1 (5 bases). CDR3 length: 18 amino acids. Trimming took off 0 bases at V and 0 bases at J, with 12 bases between the two ends. Germline CDR1 is LNHNV and CDR2 is YYDKDF (reference sequence). CDR3 region: CATSRDQGTISYNSPLHF. In nucleotides, the CDR3 is TGTGCCACCAGCAGAGATCAGGGTACGATCTCCTATAATTCACCCCTCCACTTT.

V and J are TRBV25-1 and TRBJ2-1, with a weak D call TRBD2 (5 bases). Germline V lookup: CDR1 MGHDK, CDR2 SYGVNS. V lost 4 bases, J lost 0 bases, and 13 bases lay in between. The CDR3 totals 16 residues. The CDR3: CASSAPDAGSYNEQFF. CDR3 nucleotides: TGTGCCAGCAGTGCTCCCGATGCGGGCTCCTACAATGAGCAGTTCTTC.

J is TRBJ2-1 and V is TRBV6-2 or TRBV6-3; TRBD2 aligns across 13 bases. Germline loops: CDR1 MNHEY, CDR2 SVGEGT. Trimming cost V 4 bases and J 4 bases; bases outside gene matches: 7. The CDR3 is made up of 17 amino acids. CDR3 DNA sequence: TGTGCCAGCAGTTCACGACTAGCGGGGGGCGGTTACAATGAGCAGTTCTTC. This gives the protein CASSSRLAGGGYNEQFF.

The V and J genes are TRBV20-1 and TRBJ2-5, with 8 bases lining up with TRBD2. The CDR3 has 14 residues. CDR1 is DFQATT, CDR2 SNEGSKA, per germline (reference sequence). The V and J ends lost 1 base and 5 bases, in that order; junction bases with no gene match: 6. The CDR3 sequence is CSARAAGGGETQYF. DNA for the CDR3: TGCAGTGCTAGAGCGGCGGGGGGTGGGGAGACCCAGTACTTC.

The chain joins TRBV4-1 to TRBJ1-1, with 10 positions matching TRBD1. The CDR3 has 15 residues. Trimming at V came to 1 base and at J to 5 bases, leaving 4 bases not matched to a gene. Per germline, CDR1 MGHRA and CDR2 YSYEKL. The CDR3 DNA follows: TGCGCCAGCAGCCAAGCGGGACAGGGGAGGACTGAAGCTTTCTTT. Translating it yields CASSQAGQGRTEAFF.

This clonotype was picked up a small number of times. The chain recombines TRBV30 with TRBJ2-7; no definite D call. V shed 0 bases and J shed 2 bases, with 2 bases lying between them. Per germline, CDR1 GTSNPN and CDR2 SVGIG (reference sequence). This CDR3 contains 11 residues. CDR3 DNA sequence: TGTGCCTGGAGTGTAGCCTACGAGCAGTACTTC. It yields the protein CAWSVAYEQYF.

V usage is TRBV6-5 and J usage is TRBJ1-4, with D possibly matching TRBD1 (6 bases). Germline values: CDR1 MNHEY, CDR2 SVGAGI. This CDR3 region has 14 residues. V was trimmed by 6 bases and J by 7 bases, leaving 15 bases between them. The CDR3 DNA reads TGTGCCAGCAGCCAACAACAGGGTGTTGAAAAACTGTTTTTT. Protein product: CASSQQQGVEKLFF.

CDR3 region: CASSLVTGSGNSPLHF. CDR3 nucleotide sequence: TGTGCCAGCAGCTTAGTGACAGGGTCCGGAAATTCACCCCTCCACTTT. This sequence joins TRBV7-9 and TRBJ1-6; 7 bases line up with TRBD1. CDR1 and CDR2 from the germline V gene are SEHNR and FQNEAQ (reference sequence). V shed 1 base, J shed 7 bases, and the junction held 7 bases outside the gene matches. This CDR3 is 16 amino acids long.

The chain combines TRBV9 with TRBJ1-4, with TRBD1 identical over 9 bases. CDR3 length: 14 amino acids. Trimming at V came to 3 bases and at J to 8 bases, leaving 5 bases not matched to a gene. CDR1 is SGDLS and CDR2 is YYNGEE in the germline V gene. CDR3 protein: CASSAGTGLEKLFF. In DNA, the CDR3 is TGTGCCAGCAGCGCCGGGACAGGGCTAGAAAAACTGTTTTTT.

The rearrangement links TRBV7-2 to TRBJ1-1; the D gene is possibly TRBD1 (6 bases). V was clipped by 1 base and J by 5 bases, with 11 bases between them. The germline CDR1 and CDR2 sequences are SGHTA and FQGNSA. This CDR3 comprises 14 residues. The CDR3 reads CASSLEWRGTEAFF. The CDR3 DNA sequence: TGTGCCAGCAGCTTAGAATGGAGGGGGACTGAAGCTTTCTTT.

This chain joins TRBV12-3 or TRBV12-4 and TRBJ1-5; perhaps TRBD1 as D (5 bases). The CDR3 totals 14 residues. The V end lost 6 bases, the J end lost 4 bases, and 13 bases lay between the germline ends. The CDR3 loop reads CASRPPGQNQPQHF. The CDR3 DNA reads TGTGCCAGCAGACCTCCGGGGCAAAATCAGCCCCAGCATTTT.

V usage is TRBV12-3 or TRBV12-4 and J usage is TRBJ1-6; no reliable D call. With 2 bases removed from V and 6 bases from J, the gap between germline ends came to 5 bases. CDR3 length: 13 amino acids. CDR3 residues: CASSLRANSPLHF. The CDR3 DNA reads as TGTGCCAGCAGTTTAAGGGCTAATTCACCCCTCCACTTT.

This clonotype appeared once. The rearrangement joins TRBV5-6 to TRBJ1-4; 7 positions match TRBD1. Per the germline V gene, CDR1 is SGHDT and CDR2 is YYEEEE. The CDR3 totals 15 residues. The V and J ends lost 3 bases and 4 bases, in that order; junction bases with no gene match: 6. CDR3 DNA: TGTGCCAGCAGCTACCGGGACAGCCTTAATGAAAAACTGTTTTTT. It codes for CASSYRDSLNEKLFF. Together with reference TRBV5-6 and TRBJ1-4, the CDR3 gives the full variable domain: DAGVTQSPTHLIKTRGQQVTLRCSPKSGHDTVSWYQQALGQGPQFIFQYYEEEERQRGNFPDRFSGHQFPNYSSELNVNALLLGDSALYLCASSYRDSLNEKLFFGSGTQLSVL.

The rearrangement joins TRBV4-3 to TRBJ2-1; 9 nucleotides agree with TRBD2. Trimming at V came to 0 bases and at J to 4 bases, leaving 4 bases not matched to a gene. The CDR3 has 16 residues. The germline V gene has CDR1 LGHNA and CDR2 YSLEER. CDR3: CASSQDVAGDYNEQFF. DNA for the CDR3: TGCGCCAGCAGCCAAGACGTAGCGGGGGATTACAATGAGCAGTTCTTC.